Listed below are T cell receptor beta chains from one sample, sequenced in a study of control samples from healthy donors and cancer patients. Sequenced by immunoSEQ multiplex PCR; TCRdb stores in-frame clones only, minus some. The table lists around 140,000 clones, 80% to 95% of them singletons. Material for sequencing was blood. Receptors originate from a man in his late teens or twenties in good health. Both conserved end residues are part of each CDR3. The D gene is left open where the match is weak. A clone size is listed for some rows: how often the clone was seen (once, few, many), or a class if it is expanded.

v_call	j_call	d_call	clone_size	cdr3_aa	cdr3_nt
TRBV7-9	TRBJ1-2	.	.	CASSLDSAQGYTF	TGTGCCAGCAGCTTAGATAGTGCGCAGGGCTACACCTTC
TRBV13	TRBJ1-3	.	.	CASSLLQGLLPQLYF	TGTGCCAGCAGCTTATTGCAGGGTCTACTACCTCAATTATATTTT
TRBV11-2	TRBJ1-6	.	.	CASTPRYNSPLHF	TGTGCCAGCACCCCACGGTATAATTCACCCCTCCACTTT
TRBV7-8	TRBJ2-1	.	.	CASSLEGEQFF	TGTGCCAGCAGCTTAGAGGGGGAGCAGTTCTTC
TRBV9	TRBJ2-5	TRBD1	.	CASSGRDSEETQYF	TGTGCCAGCAGCGGCCGGGACAGCGAAGAGACCCAGTACTTC
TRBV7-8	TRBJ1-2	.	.	CASSLADGYTF	TGTGCCAGCAGCTTAGCCGATGGCTACACCTTC
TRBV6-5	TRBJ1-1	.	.	CASHTLGPSNTEAFF	TGTGCCAGCCACACTCTAGGCCCCTCGAACACTGAAGCTTTCTTT
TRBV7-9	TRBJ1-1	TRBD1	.	CASSSTIQGAGTEAFF	TGTGCCAGCAGCTCCACAATCCAGGGGGCCGGGACTGAAGCTTTCTTT
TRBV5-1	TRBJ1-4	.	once	CASSLQGLGANEKLFF	TGCGCCAGCAGCTTGCAGGGCCTGGGGGCTAATGAAAAACTGTTTTTT
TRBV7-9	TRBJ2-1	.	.	CATDNEQFF	TGTGCCACCGACAATGAGCAGTTCTTC
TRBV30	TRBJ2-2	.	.	CAWRLGGSGELFF	TGTGCCTGGAGACTTGGAGGGTCCGGGGAGCTGTTTTTT
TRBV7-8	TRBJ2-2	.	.	CASSLGLQNTGELFF	TGTGCCAGCAGCTTAGGACTGCAGAACACCGGGGAGCTGTTTTTT
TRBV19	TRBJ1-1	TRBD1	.	CASRGTGAYSEAFF	TGTGCCAGTAGAGGAACAGGGGCGTATAGTGAAGCTTTCTTT
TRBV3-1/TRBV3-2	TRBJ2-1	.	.	CASSHGSEQFF	TGTGCCAGCAGCCACGGGAGTGAGCAGTTCTTC
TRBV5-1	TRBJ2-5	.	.	CASSFTGEGETQYF	TGCGCCAGCAGCTTCACAGGGGAGGGAGAGACCCAGTACTTC
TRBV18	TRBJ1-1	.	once	CATGQEENTEAFF	TGTGCCACAGGGCAGGAGGAGAACACTGAAGCTTTCTTT
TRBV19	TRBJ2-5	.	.	CASSIDRETQYF	TGTGCCAGTAGTATAGACAGGGAGACCCAGTACTTC
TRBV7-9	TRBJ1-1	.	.	CASSLARSGGNTEAFF	TGTGCCAGCAGCTTAGCGCGATCGGGGGGAAACACTGAAGCTTTCTTT
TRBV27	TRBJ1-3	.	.	CASSSFRNRQYSGNTIYF	TGTGCCAGCAGTTCTTTTCGAAACCGACAGTACTCTGGAAACACCATATATTTT
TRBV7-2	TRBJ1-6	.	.	CASSLASLDSPLHF	TGTGCCAGCAGCTTGGCAAGCTTAGATTCACCCCTCCACTTT
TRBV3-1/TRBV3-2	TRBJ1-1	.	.	CASSQGSTDGAFF	TGTGCCAGCAGCCAAGGTTCGACAGACGGCGCTTTCTTT
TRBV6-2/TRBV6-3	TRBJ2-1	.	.	CASSYLAGWNEQFF	TGTGCCAGCAGTTATTTGGCGGGATGGAATGAGCAGTTCTTC
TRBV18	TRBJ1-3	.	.	CASSPTDSGTGNTIYF	TGTGCCAGCTCACCTACGGACAGTGGAACAGGAAACACCATATATTTT
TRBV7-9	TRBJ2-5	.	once	CASRSRETQYF	TGTGCCAGCAGGTCACGGGAGACCCAGTACTTC
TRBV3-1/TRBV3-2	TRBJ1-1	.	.	CASSQDDGTNTEAFF	TGTGCCAGCAGCCAAGACGACGGGACGAACACTGAAGCTTTCTTT
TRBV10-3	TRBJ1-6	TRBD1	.	CAISTYPSSGTGGRAPDSPLHF	TGTGCCATCAGTACATATCCCTCCTCCGGGACAGGGGGCAGAGCACCAGATTCACCCCTCCACTTT
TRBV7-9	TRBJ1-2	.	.	CASQEGVDYTF	TGTGCCAGCCAGGAGGGGGTGGACTACACCTTC
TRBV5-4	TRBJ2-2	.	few	CASSLVGTGELFF	TGTGCCAGCAGCTTGGTGGGGACCGGGGAGCTGTTTTTT
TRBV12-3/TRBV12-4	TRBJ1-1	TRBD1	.	CASSLDRGQQFF	TGTGCCAGCAGTTTAGACCGGGGACAGCAATTCTTT
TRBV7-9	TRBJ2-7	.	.	CASSHSGQLMEQYF	TGTGCCAGCAGCCACTCCGGACAGTTGATGGAGCAGTACTTC
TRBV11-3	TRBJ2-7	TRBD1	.	CASSLGTGNSYEQYF	TGTGCCAGCAGCCTTGGGACAGGGAACTCCTACGAGCAGTACTTC
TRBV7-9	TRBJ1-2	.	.	CASRGVPSGASYTF	TGTGCCAGCAGGGGGGTTCCTTCGGGCGCGAGCTACACCTTC
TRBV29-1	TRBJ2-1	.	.	CSVGLSTKSYNEQFF	TGCAGCGTTGGTCTGTCTACTAAATCCTACAATGAGCAGTTCTTC
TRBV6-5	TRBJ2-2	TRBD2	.	CASSDSGGLAGELFF	TGTGCCAGCAGTGACTCGGGGGGGCTCGCCGGGGAGCTGTTTTTT
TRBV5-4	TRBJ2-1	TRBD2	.	CASSAGEGLAANEQFF	TGTGCCAGCAGCGCGGGGGAGGGACTAGCGGCCAATGAGCAGTTCTTC
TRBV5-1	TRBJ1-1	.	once	CASSLGQWNTEAFF	TGCGCCAGCAGCCTAGGACAGTGGAACACTGAAGCTTTCTTT
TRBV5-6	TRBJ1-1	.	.	CASSPPGGETEAFF	TGTGCCAGCAGCCCCCCCGGGGGGGAAACTGAAGCTTTCTTT
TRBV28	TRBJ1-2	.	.	CASSPAGHSPFSWGYTF	TGTGCCAGCAGTCCGGCGGGACACAGCCCGTTCAGTTGGGGCTACACCTTC
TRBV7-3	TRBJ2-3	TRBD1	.	CASSQLGTGGTDTQYF	TGTGCCAGCAGCCAACTCGGGACAGGGGGCACAGATACGCAGTATTTT
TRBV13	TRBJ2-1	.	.	CASSFLALGDEQFF	TGTGCCAGCAGCTTTCTAGCGCTAGGGGATGAGCAGTTCTTC
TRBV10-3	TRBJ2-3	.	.	CAISAGADTQYF	TGTGCCATCAGCGCAGGAGCAGATACGCAGTATTTT